This passage covers 18 T cell receptor beta chains from one sample sequenced in a study of STAT5B mutations in CD4+ large granular lymphocyte leukemia. Using immunoSEQ multiplex PCR, the repertoire was profiled, and TCRdb retains in-frame clones only, with some absent. Found here are some 30,000 clones, about four fifths of them singletons; the top ten hold 3.5% to 5%. Material: CD4+ T cells from blood buffy coats. These receptors were collected from a human donor in good health.

This clone has just one count. The chain employs TRBV4-3 and TRBJ2-3; D perhaps matches TRBD2 (5 bases). This CDR3 is built from 16 residues. CDR1 LGHNA and CDR2 YSLEER come from the germline V gene. Trimming removed 3 bases at V and 2 bases at J, with 15 bases between. The CDR3 is CASSHGLPGSTDTQYF. CDR3 in DNA: TGCGCCAGCAGCCACGGACTCCCCGGTTCCACAGATACGCAGTATTTT.

This clone was seen a handful of times. This chain connects TRBV9 to TRBJ2-7; perhaps TRBD2 as D (7 bases). V lost 7 bases, J lost 6 bases, and 14 bases lay in between. Looked up from germline, CDR1 is SGDLS and CDR2 is YYNGEE. The CDR3 has 12 residues. The CDR3 sequence: CASGGALGEQYF. The CDR3 nucleotides are TGTGCCAGCGGGGGGGCTCTAGGCGAGCAGTACTTC.

This clone was found a few times. The V gene is TRBV7-9, the J gene TRBJ1-1; D is possibly TRBD1 (5 bases). The germline V gene has CDR1 SEHNR and CDR2 FQNEAQ (reference sequence). The CDR3 has 12 residues. The germline V and J ends were trimmed by 6 bases and 7 bases, with 12 bases remaining between them. CDR3 coding DNA: TGTGCCAGCAGTTCAGGGAGGGATGAAGCTTTCTTT. Translated: CASSSGRDEAFF.

The gene calls are TRBV5-1 and TRBJ2-2; 8 nucleotides agree with TRBD2. CDR1 and CDR2 from the germline V gene are SGHRS and YFSETQ. Trimming cost V 1 base and J 3 bases; bases outside gene matches: 2. The CDR3 sequence is 15 residues long. The CDR3 sequence is CASSLTSGDTGELFF. CDR3 nucleotide sequence: TGCGCCAGCAGCTTGACTAGCGGAGACACCGGGGAGCTGTTTTTT.

Only one count was recorded for this clone. V usage is TRBV5-4 and J usage is TRBJ1-3; the D is unclear. This CDR3 comprises 15 residues. CDR1 and CDR2 (germline): SGHNT, YYREEE (reference sequence). Trimming took off 2 bases at V and 0 bases at J, with 9 bases between the two ends. The CDR3 region has the DNA TGTGCCAGCAGCTTTCCCGGGGACTCTGGAAACACCATATATTTT. This sequence encodes CASSFPGDSGNTIYF.

The chain carries TRBV7-2 and TRBJ1-5; D is undetermined. This CDR3 contains 13 residues. CDR1 and CDR2 from the germline V gene are SGHTA and FQGNSA. V lost 10 bases and J lost 0, with 10 bases in between. This CDR3 reads CATRQASNQPQHF. In DNA, the CDR3 is TGTGCCACGCGGCAGGCTAGCAATCAGCCCCAGCATTTT.

CDR3 loop: CASSFERREQFF. CDR3 DNA: TGTGCCAGCAGTTTTGAGCGGAGAGAGCAGTTCTTC. The chain uses TRBV27 and TRBJ2-1; perhaps TRBD2 as D (5 bases). CDR3 length: 12 amino acids. Germline V gives CDR1 MNHEY, CDR2 SMNVEV (reference sequence). V lost 3 bases and J 10 bases, leaving 10 bases between the germline ends.

Comment on this clone: Germline is not matched at one junction end, which may reflect a read error. The gene calls are TRBV5-1 and TRBJ2-7; D uncertain. In germline, CDR1 is SGHRS, CDR2 YFSETQ. The CDR3 covers 11 residues. The CDR3: CASSSPSNGNF. For the CDR3, the DNA is TGCGCCAGCAGCTCCCCCAGCAACGGAAACTTC. Variable domain in full (rest from reference TRBV5-1 and TRBJ2-7): KAGVTQTPRYLIKTRGQQVTLSCSPISGHRSVSWYQQTPGQGLQFLFEYFSETQRNKGNFPGRFSGRQFSNSRSEMNVSTLELGDSALYLCASSSPSNGNFGPGTRLTVT.

This clone was picked up a small number of times. The J gene is TRBJ2-1, the V gene TRBV2; D is undetermined. Per germline, CDR1 SNHLY and CDR2 FYNNEI. The V and J ends lost 8 bases and 3 bases respectively, with 8 bases between them. The CDR3 spans 12 residues. CDR3 bases: TGTGCCAGCTCCCCTAGCTACAATGAGCAGTTCTTC. As protein: CASSPSYNEQFF.

This clone has just a few counts. This chain links TRBV19 with TRBJ1-1; 11 nucleotides align to TRBD1. The CDR3 is 15 amino acids. Germline CDR1 is LNHDA and CDR2 is SQIVND (reference sequence). Unmatched junction bases numbered 3, after V lost 3 bases and J lost 3 bases. Here the CDR3 DNA reads TGTGCCAGTAGTATGGGACAGGGGGATGACACTGAAGCTTTCTTT. It is translated as CASSMGQGDDTEAFF. The whole variable domain, filled in from reference TRBV19 and TRBJ1-1, reads DGGITQSPKYLFRKEGQNVTLSCEQNLNHDAMYWYRQDPGQGLRLIYYSQIVNDFQKGDIAEGYSVSREKKESFPLTVTSAQKNPTAFYLCASSMGQGDDTEAFFGQGTRLTVV.

The chain links TRBV7-2 to TRBJ2-1; 15 positions agree with TRBD2. The CDR3 length is 17 residues. The germline CDR1 and CDR2 sequences are SGHTA and FQGNSA. V lost 5 bases and J lost 6; bases outside the gene matches: 8. The CDR3 sequence: CASSRTSGRVIINEQFF. The DNA of the CDR3 is TGTGCCAGCAGCCGGACTAGCGGGAGGGTGATTATCAATGAGCAGTTCTTC. The entire variable domain, with the rest obtained from reference TRBV7-2 and TRBJ2-1, is as follows: GAGVSQSPSNKVTEKGKDVELRCDPISGHTALYWYRQSLGQGLEFLIYFQGNSAPDKSGLPSDRFSAERTGGSVSTLTIQRTQQEDSAVYLCASSRTSGRVIINEQFFGPGTRLTVL.

This clone has more than one count but fewer than ten. V is TRBV18 and J is TRBJ2-2, with TRBD2 identical over 7 bases. The trim removed 4 bases at V and 2 bases at J, leaving 4 bases unmatched. This CDR3 has 15 residues. The V gene's germline CDR1 is KGHSH and CDR2 LQKENI. This chain's CDR3 is CASSRAGDNTGELFF. The DNA of the CDR3 is TGTGCCAGCTCACGGGCGGGGGACAACACCGGGGAGCTGTTTTTT.

V gene TRBV7-9 combines with J gene TRBJ2-3; D not resolved. The length of the CDR3 is 15 residues. CDR1 and CDR2 (germline): SEHNR, FQNEAQ (reference sequence). Trimming shortened V by 1 base and J by 4 bases, and 12 bases separated the two germline ends. The DNA for the CDR3 is TGTGCCAGCAGCTTAGACGGCCTAAGTTCAGATACGCAGTATTTT. This codes for CASSLDGLSSDTQYF.

The chain links TRBV29-1 to TRBJ2-1; 8 bases are shared with TRBD2. The CDR3 consists of 17 residues. V lost 7 bases and J lost 1; bases outside the gene matches: 15. Germline V gene sequence: CDR1 SQVTM, CDR2 ANQGSEA. The CDR3 sequence is CSAGGTRSAGSYNEQFF. The CDR3 bases are TGCAGCGCTGGAGGGACTAGGTCAGCGGGTTCCTACAATGAGCAGTTCTTC.

The gene calls are TRBV28 and TRBJ1-2, with 7 bases identical to TRBD1. CDR1 is MDHEN and CDR2 is SYDVKM in the germline V gene. Trimming cost V 6 bases and J 4 bases; bases outside gene matches: 14. The CDR3 consists of 16 residues. CDR3 sequence reads: CASRYTQGVGSYGYTF. The DNA for the CDR3 is TGTGCCAGCAGATATACCCAGGGGGTGGGAAGCTATGGCTACACCTTC.

The chain joins TRBV21-1 to TRBJ1-2. TRBV21-1 is labeled a pseudogene. The CDR3 extends over 17 amino acids. The CDR3 sequence: CASSKRRVGDPRGGYTF. The DNA of the CDR3 is TGTGCCAGCAGCAAAAGGAGGGTGGGAGATCCCCGGGGTGGCTACACCTTC.

The chain uses TRBV9 and TRBJ2-2; possibly TRBD1 or TRBD2 for D (5 bases each). CDR3 size: 16 residues. Germline values: CDR1 SGDLS, CDR2 YYNGEE. The germline V and J ends were trimmed by 2 bases and 6 bases, with 17 bases remaining between them. The CDR3 spells CASSVGIGTTAGELFF. The CDR3 nucleotides are TGTGCCAGCAGCGTTGGAATTGGGACGACGGCCGGGGAGCTGTTTTTT.

The V and J genes are TRBV28 and TRBJ1-5; TRBD1 is a possible D gene (5 bases). The V end lost 2 bases, the J end lost 7 bases, and 18 bases lay between the germline ends. Germline V gene data show CDR1 as MDHEN and CDR2 as SYDVKM. The CDR3 spans 16 residues. The CDR3 nucleotides are TGTGCCAGCAGTTTAGGGGACGGCCTCCCCGGGCAGCCCCAGCATTTT. Translated, it gives CASSLGDGLPGQPQHF.